These 28 T cell receptor beta chains were sequenced from one sample in a study of blood T cell repertoires in COVID-19. Clones were read by immunoSEQ multiplex PCR, and TCRdb kept only the in-frame ones, dropping some. The sample records roughly 93,000 clones, about 90% being singletons. The sequencing input was peripheral blood. The source of these receptors is a human donor in a cohort sampled during active COVID-19.

This rearrangement joins TRBV6-5 to TRBJ1-2; D is undetermined. V lost 4 bases to trimming and J lost 8 bases, with 23 bases between them. The CDR3 has 16 amino acids. Germline V gene data show CDR1 as MNHEY and CDR2 as SVGAGI. The CDR3 region is CASSSNRARALGGYTF. The CDR3 coding sequence is TGTGCCAGCAGTTCCAACCGTGCGAGGGCCCTCGGAGGCTACACCTTC.

The chain has TRBV7-2 and TRBJ2-7; D not resolved. The CDR3 is made up of 15 amino acids. Germline CDR1 reads SGHTA; CDR2 reads FQGNSA. V lost 0 bases and J 3 bases, leaving 12 bases between the germline ends. CDR3 sequence: CASSLATTSHYEQYF. The CDR3 coding sequence is TGTGCCAGCAGCTTAGCCACTACCTCCCACTACGAGCAGTACTTC.

In DNA form, the CDR3 reads TGTGCCAGCACCTGGACAGGGGGCGACAATCAGCCCCAGCATTTT. Amino acid sequence: CASTWTGGDNQPQHF. The chain employs TRBV16 and TRBJ1-5; TRBD1 matches 11 bases. V trimming: 7 bases; J trimming: 3 bases; junction bases outside the gene matches: 5. The CDR3 is made up of 15 amino acids. The germline CDR1 and CDR2 sequences are KGHSY and FQNENV. Variable domain in full (rest from reference TRBV16 and TRBJ1-5): GEEVAQTPKHLVRGEGQKAKLYCAPIKGHSYVFWYQQVLKNEFKFLISFQNENVFDETGMPKERFSAKCLPNSPCSLEIQATKLEDSAVYFCASTWTGGDNQPQHFGDGTRLSIL.

The rearrangement uses TRBV28 and TRBJ1-1, with D unresolved. This CDR3 is built from 12 residues. CDR1 is MDHEN and CDR2 is SYDVKM in the germline V gene. V was trimmed by 6 bases and J by 1 base, leaving 6 bases between them. The CDR3 here is CASRGPNTEAFF. In DNA form, the CDR3 reads TGTGCCAGCAGGGGCCCGAACACTGAAGCTTTCTTT.

The J gene is TRBJ2-3, the V gene TRBV12-3 or TRBV12-4; D unclear. The CDR3 loop spans 12 amino acids. V gave up 7 bases and J gave up 5 bases, with 10 bases separating them. CDR3 in DNA: TGTGCCAGCACACCGTCGGGAGATACGCAGTATTTT. Translated: CASTPSGDTQYF.

A remark on this clone: One end of the junction varies from germline; a read error may be responsible. This same CDR3 is encoded by further DNA sequences in the sample. This chain links TRBV3-1 (or the pseudogene TRBV3-2) with TRBJ2-5; 7 nucleotides match TRBD1. CDR3 length: 14 amino acids. CDR1 is LGHDT and CDR2 is YNNKEL in the germline V gene (reference sequence). The CDR3 bases are TGTGCCAGCAGCTTCGGACAGGACCAAGAGACTCAGTACTTC. Translating gives CASSFGQDQETQYF.

This clone was seen only once. The chain is built from TRBV19 and TRBJ2-7, with D uncertain. There are 11 residues in the CDR3. CDR1 is LNHDA and CDR2 is SQIVND in the germline V gene (reference sequence). V was shortened by 6 bases and J by 5 bases, with 8 bases between the two germline ends. The CDR3 is CASRWAHEQYF. CDR3 in DNA: TGTGCCAGTAGATGGGCCCACGAGCAGTACTTC.

The chain joins TRBV6-5 to TRBJ2-2; 11 bases match TRBD1. The CDR3 length is 15 residues. Germline values: CDR1 MNHEY, CDR2 SVGAGI. Trimming cost V 5 bases and J 5 bases; bases outside gene matches: 4. CDR3 sequence (DNA): TGTGCCAGCAGTCCGGACAGGGGGCCTACCGGGGAGCTGTTTTTT. Translating it yields CASSPDRGPTGELFF.

This sequence joins TRBV2 and TRBJ2-7, with TRBD2 matching 9 bases. After removal of 7 bases from V and 0 bases from J, the junction contained 7 bases not matched to a gene. The CDR3 is 15 residues long. Per the germline V gene, CDR1 is SNHLY and CDR2 is FYNNEI. The CDR3 sequence is CASIRSGRPSYEQYF. The CDR3 nucleotides are TGTGCCAGCATCCGTAGCGGGAGACCCTCCTACGAGCAGTACTTC.

The rearrangement joins TRBV28 to TRBJ1-5; D is unresolved. V lost 2 bases to trimming and J lost 0 bases, with 5 bases between them. Per germline, CDR1 MDHEN and CDR2 SYDVKM. This CDR3 has 14 residues. The CDR3 DNA follows: TGTGCCAGCAGTTTACGGGTTAGCAATCAGCCCCAGCATTTT. Protein product: CASSLRVSNQPQHF.

V and J are TRBV24-1 and TRBJ2-1; 10 bases match TRBD2. This CDR3 has 16 amino acids. Trimming cost V 5 bases and J 8 bases; bases outside gene matches: 11. Looked up from germline, CDR1 is KGHDR and CDR2 is SFDVKD. As DNA, the CDR3 is TGTGCCACCAGTGTGAGAGGGCTAGCGGGAGTTGATGAGCAGTTCTTC. This translates into CATSVRGLAGVDEQFF.

This clone has a handful of counts. The rearrangement uses TRBV28 and TRBJ1-2; TRBD1 agrees at 10 bases. Germline V lookup: CDR1 MDHEN, CDR2 SYDVKM. J lost 3 bases, V lost 6 bases, and 7 bases had no gene match. The CDR3 spans 15 residues. In DNA form, the CDR3 reads TGTGCCAGCAGGACCGGGACAGGGGACTACTATGGCTACACCTTC. It specifies CASRTGTGDYYGYTF.

The V and J genes are TRBV13 and TRBJ2-3; D remains unclear. Germline V gives CDR1 PRHDT, CDR2 FYEKMQ (reference sequence). This CDR3 comprises 15 residues. V was cut by 5 bases and J by 0 bases, with 12 bases left in between. CDR3: CASSKSASSTDTQYF. Written as DNA, the CDR3 is TGTGCCAGCAGCAAGAGCGCTTCTAGCACAGATACGCAGTATTTT.

J is TRBJ1-5 and V is TRBV5-4, with D uncertain. Per the germline V gene, CDR1 is SGHNT and CDR2 is YYREEE (reference sequence). CDR3 length equals 16 residues. V was shortened by 5 bases and J by 3 bases, with 18 bases between the two germline ends. For the CDR3, the DNA is TGTGCCAGCAGTTCCGGAGGGAGACTTGACAATCAGCCCCAGCATTTT. Its protein is CASSSGGRLDNQPQHF. The full variable domain, its missing parts supplied by reference TRBV5-4 and TRBJ1-5, is ETGVTQSPTHLIKTRGQQVTLRCSSQSGHNTVSWYQQALGQGPQFIFQYYREEENGRGNFPPRFSGLQFPNYSSELNVNALELDDSALYLCASSSGGRLDNQPQHFGDGTRLSIL.

The V call is TRBV6-6, the J call TRBJ2-1, with TRBD2 matching over 7 bases. The V and J ends lost 0 bases and 8 bases, in that order; junction bases with no gene match: 1. In germline, CDR1 is MNHNY, CDR2 SVGAGI (reference sequence). The CDR3 covers 13 residues. CDR3 region: CASSYSRGDEQFF. DNA for the CDR3: TGTGCCAGCAGTTACTCCCGGGGGGATGAGCAGTTCTTC.

V is TRBV7-8 and J is TRBJ1-1; maybe TRBD1 (6 bases). The CDR3 is 15 amino acids. Trimming removed 6 bases from V and 5 bases from J, with 19 bases in between. In germline, CDR1 is SGHVS, CDR2 FQNEAQ. DNA of the CDR3: TGTGCCAGCAGTCCAGGGGCGCAGGGGTGGACTGAAGCTTTCTTT. Translation: CASSPGAQGWTEAFF.

The gene calls are TRBV3-1 (or the pseudogene TRBV3-2) and TRBJ2-1, with D unresolved. From germline, CDR1 is LGHDT and CDR2 YNNKEL (reference sequence). CDR3 size: 12 residues. V lost 2 bases, J lost 12 bases, and 11 bases lay in between. CDR3 in amino acids: CASSQSLSAQFF. The CDR3 bases are TGTGCCAGCAGCCAATCACTCTCTGCGCAGTTCTTC.

CDR3 sequence reads: CAWSGGAGGYTF. The CDR3 region has the DNA TGTGCCTGGAGTGGGGGCGCGGGGGGCTACACCTTC. This chain joins TRBV30 and TRBJ1-2; D is possibly TRBD1 (5 bases). CDR3 length: 12 amino acids. CDR1 is GTSNPN and CDR2 is SVGIG in the germline V gene (reference sequence). Deletions cut 1 base from V and 8 bases from J, with 11 bases between.

This clone appeared once. The rearrangement uses TRBV5-1 and TRBJ2-3; 12 bases map to TRBD2. CDR3 size: 17 residues. CDR1 SGHRS and CDR2 YFSETQ come from the germline V gene. With V trimmed by 4 bases and J by 2 bases, 8 bases remained unmatched. CDR3 residues: CASSPLGTSGFTDTQYF. In DNA, the CDR3 is TGCGCCAGCAGCCCCCTCGGGACTAGCGGGTTCACAGATACGCAGTATTTT.

This clone came up a few times. The chain links TRBV27 to TRBJ1-1; TRBD1 matches at 7 bases. This CDR3 has 15 residues. The J segment lost 1 base and the V segment lost 8 bases, leaving 10 bases of the junction unmatched. Germline CDR1 reads MNHEY; CDR2 reads SMNVEV (reference sequence). The CDR3 region is CASRMRRGQNTEAFF. In nucleotides, the CDR3 is TGTGCCAGCCGGATGAGGAGGGGGCAGAACACTGAAGCTTTCTTT.

The V call is TRBV4-2, the J call TRBJ2-7; D remains ambiguous. The CDR3 is 16 residues long. Between the trimmed V and J ends, which lost 0 bases and 0 bases, there was a span of 12 bases. The germline CDR1 and CDR2 sequences are LGHNA and YNFKEQ. The CDR3 nucleotides read TGTGCCAGCAGCCAAGATCCGGCAGGTCTCTCCTACGAGCAGTACTTC. Translated: CASSQDPAGLSYEQYF.

The chain is built from TRBV7-8 and TRBJ2-1, with 16 bases aligning to TRBD2. The germline V gene encodes CDR1 SGHVS and CDR2 FQNEAQ. This CDR3 contains 16 residues. After removal of 5 bases from V and 7 bases from J, the junction contained 5 bases not matched to a gene. This chain's CDR3 is CASSPMGLAGGNEQFF. CDR3 DNA: TGTGCCAGCAGCCCGATGGGACTAGCGGGAGGGAATGAGCAGTTCTTC.

The chain has TRBV7-9 and TRBJ1-3; TRBD1 matches at 7 bases. Germline CDR1 reads SEHNR; CDR2 reads FQNEAQ (reference sequence). The CDR3 runs 15 residues. V shed 7 bases, J shed 1 base, and the junction held 7 bases outside the gene matches. CDR3 region: CASTTTTGSGNTIYF. CDR3 in DNA: TGTGCCAGCACCACTACGACAGGGTCTGGAAACACCATATATTTT. Looking up the rest from reference TRBV7-9 and TRBJ1-3 gives the full variable domain: DTGVSQNPRHKITKRGQNVTFRCDPISEHNRLYWYRQTLGQGPEFLTYFQNEAQLEKSRLLSDRFSAERPKGSFSTLEIQRTEQGDSAMYLCASTTTTGSGNTIYFGEGSWLTVV.

The rearrangement joins TRBV2 to TRBJ2-2, with 8 positions matching TRBD1. The germline CDR1 and CDR2 sequences are SNHLY and FYNNEI. V dropped 2 bases and J dropped 3; count of bases not matched to a gene: 2. This CDR3 is 15 amino acids long. The CDR3 loop is CASSELDRDTGELFF. CDR3 sequence (DNA): TGTGCCAGCAGTGAATTGGACAGGGACACCGGGGAGCTGTTTTTT. Full variable domain (outside the CDR3, taken from reference TRBV2 and TRBJ2-2): EPEVTQTPSHQVTQMGQEVILRCVPISNHLYFYWYRQILGQKVEFLVSFYNNEISEKSEIFDDQFSVERPDGSNFTLKIRSTKLEDSAMYFCASSELDRDTGELFFGEGSRLTVL.

This rearrangement joins TRBV7-2 to TRBJ2-1, with 15 nucleotides matching TRBD2. CDR3 length equals 16 residues. With 1 base clipped from V and 9 bases from J, the junction kept 4 bases outside the gene matches. Germline V gene data show CDR1 as SGHTA and CDR2 as FQGNSA. For the CDR3, the DNA is TGTGCCAGCAGCTTAGAAGGGACTAGCGGGAGGACTGAGCAGTTCTTC. Encoded protein: CASSLEGTSGRTEQFF.

V gene TRBV6-9 combines with J gene TRBJ2-3; 8 bases fit TRBD2. V lost 6 bases and J lost 2; bases outside the gene matches: 16. The CDR3 totals 18 residues. Germline CDR1 reads MNHGY; CDR2 reads SVAAGI. CDR3: CASRDDRFLAGPTDTQYF. As DNA, the CDR3 is TGTGCCAGCAGGGACGACAGGTTCCTAGCGGGCCCCACAGATACGCAGTATTTT.

This chain links TRBV3-1 (or the pseudogene TRBV3-2) with TRBJ2-3; possibly TRBD1 for D (6 bases). Trimming removed 2 bases from V and 7 bases from J, with 13 bases in between. The germline V gene encodes CDR1 LGHDT and CDR2 YNNKEL (reference sequence). CDR3 length equals 14 residues. The CDR3 protein is CASSQLNRAHTQYF. The CDR3 DNA reads as TGTGCCAGCAGCCAATTAAACAGGGCGCATACGCAGTATTTT.

The rearrangement links TRBV6-4 to TRBJ1-2; possible D gene TRBD1, 6 bases. The CDR3 runs 11 residues. V lost 7 bases and J 6 bases, leaving 9 bases between the germline ends. Germline values: CDR1 MRHNA, CDR2 SNTAGT. For the CDR3, the DNA is TGTGCCAGCAACGGACAGAATGGCTACACCTTC. It yields the protein CASNGQNGYTF.